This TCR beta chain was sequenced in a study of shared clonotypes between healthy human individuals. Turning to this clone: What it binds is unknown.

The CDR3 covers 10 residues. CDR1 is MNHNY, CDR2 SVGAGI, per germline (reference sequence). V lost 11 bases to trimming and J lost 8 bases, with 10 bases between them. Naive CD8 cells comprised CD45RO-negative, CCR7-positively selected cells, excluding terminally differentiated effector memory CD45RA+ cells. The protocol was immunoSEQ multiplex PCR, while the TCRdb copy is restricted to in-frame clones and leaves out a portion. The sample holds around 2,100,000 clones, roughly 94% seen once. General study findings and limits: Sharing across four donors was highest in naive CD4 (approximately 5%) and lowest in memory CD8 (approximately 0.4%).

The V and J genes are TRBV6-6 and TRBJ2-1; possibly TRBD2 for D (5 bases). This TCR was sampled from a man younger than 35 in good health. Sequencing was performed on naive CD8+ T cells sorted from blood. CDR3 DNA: TGTGCCTCCGCGGACTATGAGCAGTTCTTC. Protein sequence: CASADYEQFF.